A selection of T cell receptor beta chains follows, all from one sample in a study of human T cells and chemical hapten exposure. TCRdb redid the calling of the RACE reads with MiXCR, one entry per CDR3 protein. Here the sample spans 130,000 or so distinct CDR3 sequences, about 11% being singletons. The sequenced sample was whole blood, obtained in connection with sensitization to the hapten diphenylcyclopropenone (DPC). These receptors came from a woman between 50 and 59 years old with alopecia areata. Some clones in this sample may be carry-over from other donors' samples. CDR3s include the opening cysteine and the closing phenylalanine or tryptophan. A D gene is named only where the DNA matches it firmly. A clone size is listed for some rows: how often the clone was seen (once, few, many), or a class if it is expanded.

>TRBV25-1|TRBD1|.|15|TRBJ2-5
CASSAPQGAGETQYF
TGTGCCAGCAGTGCGCCACAGGGGGCGGGGGAGACCCAGTACTTC
>TRBV12-3/TRBV12-4|.|.|14|TRBJ1-5
CASSLQDSNQPQHF
TGTGCCAGCAGCTTACAGGATAGCAATCAGCCCCAGCATTTT
>TRBV6-5|TRBD1|.|11|TRBJ2-1
CASSPGQGQFF
TGTGCCAGCAGTCCCGGACAGGGGCAGTTCTTC
>TRBV7-9|.|.|14|TRBJ1-1
CASSLMGRGTEAFF
TGTGCCAGCAGCTTAATGGGAAGGGGGACTGAAGCTTTCTTT
>TRBV5-1|.|many|13|TRBJ2-4
CASQTVAKNIQYF
TGCGCCAGCCAGACAGTAGCCAAAAACATTCAGTACTTC
>TRBV28|TRBD2|few|16|TRBJ2-1
CASSSTYSGRGNEQFF
TGTGCCAGCAGTTCCACATATAGCGGGAGAGGCAATGAGCAGTTCTTC
>TRBV2|.|.|12|TRBJ1-1
CASKRGGTEAFF
TGTGCCAGCAAGAGAGGGGGCACTGAAGCTTTCTTT
>TRBV24-1|.|few|12|TRBJ1-2
CATSDEVDGYTF
TGTGCCACCAGTGATGAGGTGGATGGCTACACCTTC
>TRBV19|TRBD2|.|16|TRBJ2-1
CASSWGEGSSYNEQFF
TGTGCCAGTAGTTGGGGGGAGGGAAGCTCCTACAATGAGCAGTTCTTC
>TRBV20-1|.|few|16|TRBJ1-5
CSARDLSGAGNQPQHF
TGCAGTGCTAGAGATCTTTCGGGGGCGGGCAATCAGCCCCAGCATTTT
>TRBV6-5|TRBD2|.|14|TRBJ2-6
CASSYGLASNVLTF
TGTGCCAGCAGTTATGGACTAGCTTCTAACGTCCTGACTTTC
>TRBV20-1|TRBD1|few|16|TRBJ1-2
CSARDEGRGRVVGYTF
TGCAGTGCTAGAGATGAGGGCAGGGGGCGCGTCGTTGGCTACACCTTC
>TRBV28|TRBD1|.|11|TRBJ1-5
CASSTDRAQHF
TGTGCCAGCAGCACGGACAGGGCCCAGCATTTT
>TRBV20-1|TRBD1|.|14|TRBJ1-1
CSARSSRQGAEAFF
TGCAGTGCTAGATCTTCCCGACAGGGAGCTGAAGCTTTCTTT